This entry is about one TCR beta chain. Its antigen is as yet unknown. This CDR3 region has 13 residues. The germline V and J ends were trimmed by 6 bases and 6 bases, with 17 bases remaining between them. The germline CDR1 and CDR2 sequences are SQVTM and ANQGSEA. This specimen belongs to a study of cytomegalovirus exposure and HLA in healthy donors. Study context: About 85 million unique TCR sequences came from HLA-typed donors in an early release. Study-wide results and limits: Some public TCRs appeared in many individuals, while most sequences were rare. In terms of immune exposure information, only CMV serostatus was available.

PCR employed 60 Vbeta and 13 Jbeta primers. Assay used: immunoSEQ multiplex PCR; TCRdb lists only in-frame clones, some missing. This sample has fewer than 130,000 clones, with approximately 84% found just once. This chain links TRBV29-1 with TRBJ1-2; a possible D gene is TRBD1 (5 bases). This receptor was taken from a man in his forties in good health and CMV-seronegative. Material for sequencing was PBMCs. CDR3 sequence: CSVTKARGHGYTF. CDR3 sequence (DNA): TGCAGCGTCACCAAGGCGCGGGGACATGGCTACACCTTC.